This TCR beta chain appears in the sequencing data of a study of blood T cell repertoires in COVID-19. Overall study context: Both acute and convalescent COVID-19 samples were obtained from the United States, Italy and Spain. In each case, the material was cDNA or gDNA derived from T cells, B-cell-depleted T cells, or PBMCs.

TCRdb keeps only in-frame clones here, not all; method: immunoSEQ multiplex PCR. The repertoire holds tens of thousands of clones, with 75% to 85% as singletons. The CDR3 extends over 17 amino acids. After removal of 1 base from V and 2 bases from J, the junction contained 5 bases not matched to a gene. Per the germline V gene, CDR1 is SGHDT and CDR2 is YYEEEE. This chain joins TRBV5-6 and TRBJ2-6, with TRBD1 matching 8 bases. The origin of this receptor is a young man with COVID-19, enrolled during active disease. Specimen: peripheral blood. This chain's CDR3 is CASSLTGGSAGANVLTF. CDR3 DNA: TGTGCCAGCAGCTTGACAGGGGGGTCCGCTGGGGCCAACGTCCTGACTTTC.